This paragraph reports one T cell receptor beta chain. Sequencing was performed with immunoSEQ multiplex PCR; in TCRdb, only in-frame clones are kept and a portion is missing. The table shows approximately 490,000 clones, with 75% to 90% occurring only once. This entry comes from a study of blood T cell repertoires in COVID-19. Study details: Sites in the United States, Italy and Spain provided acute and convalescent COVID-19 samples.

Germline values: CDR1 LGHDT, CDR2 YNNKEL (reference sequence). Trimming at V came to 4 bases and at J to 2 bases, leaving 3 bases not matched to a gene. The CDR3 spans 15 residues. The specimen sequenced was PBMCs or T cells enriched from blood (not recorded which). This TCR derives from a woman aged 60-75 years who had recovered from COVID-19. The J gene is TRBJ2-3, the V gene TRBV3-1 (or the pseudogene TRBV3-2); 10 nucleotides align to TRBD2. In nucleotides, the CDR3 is TGTGCCAGCAGCCCCCTAGCGGGGGACACAGATACGCAGTATTTT. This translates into CASSPLAGDTDTQYF.